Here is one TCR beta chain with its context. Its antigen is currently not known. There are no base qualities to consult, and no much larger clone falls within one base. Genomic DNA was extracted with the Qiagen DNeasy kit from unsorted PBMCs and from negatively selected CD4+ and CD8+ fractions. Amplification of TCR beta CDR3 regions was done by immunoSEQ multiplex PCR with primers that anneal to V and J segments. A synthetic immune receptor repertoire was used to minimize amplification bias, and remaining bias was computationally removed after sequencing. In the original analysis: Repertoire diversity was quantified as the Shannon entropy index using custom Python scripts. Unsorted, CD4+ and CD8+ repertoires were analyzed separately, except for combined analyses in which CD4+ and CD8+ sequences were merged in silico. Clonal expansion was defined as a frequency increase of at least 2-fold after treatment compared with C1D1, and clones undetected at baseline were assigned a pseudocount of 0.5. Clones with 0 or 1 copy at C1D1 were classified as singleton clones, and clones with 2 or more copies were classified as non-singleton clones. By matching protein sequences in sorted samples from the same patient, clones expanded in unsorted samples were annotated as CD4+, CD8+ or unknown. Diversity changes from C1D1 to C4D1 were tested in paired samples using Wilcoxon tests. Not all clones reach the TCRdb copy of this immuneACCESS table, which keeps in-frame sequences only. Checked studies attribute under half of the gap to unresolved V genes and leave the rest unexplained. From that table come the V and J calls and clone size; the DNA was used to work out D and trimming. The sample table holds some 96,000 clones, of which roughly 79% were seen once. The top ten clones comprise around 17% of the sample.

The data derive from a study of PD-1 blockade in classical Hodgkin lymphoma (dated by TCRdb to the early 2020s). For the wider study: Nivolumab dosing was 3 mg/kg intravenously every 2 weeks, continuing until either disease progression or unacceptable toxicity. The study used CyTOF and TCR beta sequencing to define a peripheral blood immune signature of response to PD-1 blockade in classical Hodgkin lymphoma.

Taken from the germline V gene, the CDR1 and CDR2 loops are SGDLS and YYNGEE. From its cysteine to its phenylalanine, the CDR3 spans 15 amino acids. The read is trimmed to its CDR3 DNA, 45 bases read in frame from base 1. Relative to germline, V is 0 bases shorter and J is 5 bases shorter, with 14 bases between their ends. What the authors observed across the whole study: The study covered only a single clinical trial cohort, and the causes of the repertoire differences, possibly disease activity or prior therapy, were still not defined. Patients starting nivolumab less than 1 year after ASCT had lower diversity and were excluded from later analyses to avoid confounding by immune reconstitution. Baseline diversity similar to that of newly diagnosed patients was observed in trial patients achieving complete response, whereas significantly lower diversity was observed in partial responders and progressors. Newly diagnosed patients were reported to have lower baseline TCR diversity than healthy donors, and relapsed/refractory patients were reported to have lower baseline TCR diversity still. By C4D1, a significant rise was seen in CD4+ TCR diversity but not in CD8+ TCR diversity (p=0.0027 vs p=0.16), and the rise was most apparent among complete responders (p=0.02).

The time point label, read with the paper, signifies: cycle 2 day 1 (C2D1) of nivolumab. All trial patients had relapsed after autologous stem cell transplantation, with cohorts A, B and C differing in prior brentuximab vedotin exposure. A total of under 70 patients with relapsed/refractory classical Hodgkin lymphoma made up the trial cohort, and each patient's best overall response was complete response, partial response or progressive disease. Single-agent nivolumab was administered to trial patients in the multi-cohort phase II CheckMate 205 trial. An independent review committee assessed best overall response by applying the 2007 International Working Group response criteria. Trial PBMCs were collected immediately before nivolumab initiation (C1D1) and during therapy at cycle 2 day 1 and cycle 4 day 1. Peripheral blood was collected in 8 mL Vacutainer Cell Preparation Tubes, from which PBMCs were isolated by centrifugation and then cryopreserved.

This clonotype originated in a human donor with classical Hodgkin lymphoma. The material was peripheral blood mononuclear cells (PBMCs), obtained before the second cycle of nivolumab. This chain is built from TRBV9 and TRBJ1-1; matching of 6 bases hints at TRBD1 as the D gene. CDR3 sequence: CASSVGAQGWTEAFF. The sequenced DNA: TGTGCCAGCAGCGTAGGGGCACAGGGTTGGACTGAAGCTTTCTTT. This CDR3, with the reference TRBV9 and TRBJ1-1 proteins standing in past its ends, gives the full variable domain DSGVTQTPKHLITATGQRVTLRCSPRSGDLSVYWYQQSLDQGLQFLIQYYNGEERAKGNILERFSAQQFPDLHSELNLSSLELGDSALYFCASSVGAQGWTEAFFGQGTRLTVV.